This entry lists 8 T cell receptor beta chains sequenced from one sample in a study of blood T cells in healthy people across ages. Together with a sample-barcoded 5' primer, a J-beta primer mix was included in a second PCR lasting about 7 to 11 cycles. A single record per CDR3 protein comes from TCRdb applying MiXCR to the 5' RACE reads. The sample includes about 800,000 distinct CDR3 sequences, around a quarter of them seen just once. These data were likewise used in another study, on T cells of mothers and their children.

Sequencing was performed on blood. The receptors here all came from a boy aged 5-17 years in good health.

This clonotype has a handful of counts. This chain uses TRBV7-9 with TRBJ2-3, with 7 bases lining up with TRBD2. The junction had 7 bases not matched to a gene; V was cut back by 3 bases and J by 4 bases. The CDR3 totals 15 residues. Looked up from germline, CDR1 is SEHNR and CDR2 is FQNEAQ (reference sequence). The CDR3 here is CASSFIPGLPDTQYF. CDR3 nucleotide sequence: TGTGCCAGCAGCTTCATACCGGGACTACCAGATACGCAGTATTTT.

The DNA of the CDR3 is TGTGCCAGCAGTTTTAAGGGATCGTCCACTGAAGCTTTCTTT. Protein product: CASSFKGSSTEAFF. The V and J genes are TRBV12-3 or TRBV12-4 and TRBJ1-1; D ambiguous. Trimming shortened V by 3 bases and J by 4 bases, and 12 bases separated the two germline ends. CDR3 length: 14 amino acids.

This clonotype came up a few times. The chain recombines TRBV20-1 with TRBJ2-7; perhaps TRBD1 as D (5 bases). Trimming took off 5 bases at V and 3 bases at J, with 11 bases between the two ends. This CDR3 is built from 12 residues. Germline V CDR1 and CDR2: DFQATT, SNEGSKA (reference sequence). CDR3 in DNA: TGCAGTGCTCTGGACAATTACTACGAGCAGTACTTC. Its protein is CSALDNYYEQYF.

Remarks on this clonotype: The junction departs from the called germline gene at one end, perhaps through a read error. The chain couples TRBV10-3 to TRBJ2-2; D is perhaps TRBD2 (6 bases). Germline V gene sequence: CDR1 ENHRY, CDR2 SYGVKD. This CDR3 region has 15 residues. The CDR3 DNA is TGTGCCCTCAGTGCCGGACTATCTAACACCGGGGAGCTGTTTTTT. Protein product: CALSAGLSNTGELFF.

This chain uses TRBV28 with TRBJ1-6; possible D gene TRBD1, 6 bases. Germline V gives CDR1 MDHEN, CDR2 SYDVKM. V shed 5 bases and J shed 7 bases, with 12 bases lying between them. CDR3 size: 14 residues. CDR3 amino acids: CASSHRDTNSPLHF. The CDR3 nucleotides are TGTGCCAGCAGTCACAGGGATACAAATTCACCCCTCCACTTT.

The table lists this clonotype with a few counts. The V gene is TRBV10-3, the J gene TRBJ2-1; 7 bases align to TRBD1. The J call is uncertain, as TRBJ2-5 better fits the DNA end. The CDR3 is 14 residues long. The V gene's germline CDR1 is ENHRY and CDR2 SYGVKD. CDR3 protein: CAISPTGVRETQYF. CDR3 DNA sequence: TGTGCCATCAGTCCAACAGGGGTCCGAGAGACCCAGTACTTC.

This clonotype was observed a handful of times. J is TRBJ1-6 and V is TRBV7-2; D remains unclear. Germline V gene data show CDR1 as SGHTA and CDR2 as FQGNSA. This CDR3 contains 15 residues. V was pared by 3 bases and J by 4 bases, with 10 bases between. This CDR3 is CASSFQQLYNSPLHF. CDR3 sequence (DNA): TGTGCCAGCAGCTTTCAACAGCTATATAATTCACCCCTCCACTTT. The whole variable domain, remainder taken from reference TRBV7-2 and TRBJ1-6, is GAGVSQSPSNKVTEKGKDVELRCDPISGHTALYWYRQSLGQGLEFLIYFQGNSAPDKSGLPSDRFSAERTGGSVSTLTIQRTQQEDSAVYLCASSFQQLYNSPLHFGNGTRLTVT.

The rearrangement joins TRBV7-3 to TRBJ2-5, with 9 bases aligning to TRBD1. V was pared by 5 bases and J by 2 bases, with 12 bases of the junction left unmatched. The CDR3 loop spans 17 amino acids. Germline CDR1 and CDR2: SGHTA and FQGTGA. CDR3: CASSLGQGIGGQETQYF. The CDR3 DNA is TGTGCCAGCAGCCTGGGACAGGGAATAGGGGGGCAAGAGACCCAGTACTTC.